One T cell receptor (beta chain) is described in this entry. Libraries were prepared by immunoSEQ multiplex PCR; TCRdb keeps only in-frame clonotypes and omits some of them. The data contain about 33,000 clones, 70% to 85% of them singletons. This sample was included in a study of OX40 agonist ivuxolimab in advanced cancers. Blood draws occurred at baseline, cycle 4 day 1, and cycle 7 day 1. CDR1 SEHNR and CDR2 FQNEAQ come from the germline V gene (reference sequence). CDR3 length: 13 residues. V lost 2 bases and J lost 4, with 6 bases in between. The chain recombines TRBV7-9 with TRBJ1-5; no firm D call. Sequencing used CD4+ or CD8+ T cells sorted from blood, obtained in a trial of the OX40 agonist ivuxolimab. The TCR sequence derives from an adult with an advanced solid tumor such as melanoma, head and neck, liver or kidney cancer. CDR3 sequence (DNA): TGTGCCAGCAGCTTACAGGAGAATCAGCCCCAGCATTTT. Translated, it gives CASSLQENQPQHF.